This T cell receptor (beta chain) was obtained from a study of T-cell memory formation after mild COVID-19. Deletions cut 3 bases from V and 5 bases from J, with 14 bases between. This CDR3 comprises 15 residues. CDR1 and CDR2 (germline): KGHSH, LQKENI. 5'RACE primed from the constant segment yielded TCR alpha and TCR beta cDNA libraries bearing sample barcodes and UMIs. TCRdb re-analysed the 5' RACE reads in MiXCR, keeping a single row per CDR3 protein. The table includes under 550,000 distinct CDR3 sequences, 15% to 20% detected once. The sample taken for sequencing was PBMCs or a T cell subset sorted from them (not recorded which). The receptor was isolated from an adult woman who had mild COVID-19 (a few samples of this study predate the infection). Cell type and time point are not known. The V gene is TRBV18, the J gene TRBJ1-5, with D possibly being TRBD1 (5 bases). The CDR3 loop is CASSPIGDADQPQHF. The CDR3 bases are TGTGCCAGCTCACCGATAGGGGACGCGGATCAGCCCCAGCATTTT.